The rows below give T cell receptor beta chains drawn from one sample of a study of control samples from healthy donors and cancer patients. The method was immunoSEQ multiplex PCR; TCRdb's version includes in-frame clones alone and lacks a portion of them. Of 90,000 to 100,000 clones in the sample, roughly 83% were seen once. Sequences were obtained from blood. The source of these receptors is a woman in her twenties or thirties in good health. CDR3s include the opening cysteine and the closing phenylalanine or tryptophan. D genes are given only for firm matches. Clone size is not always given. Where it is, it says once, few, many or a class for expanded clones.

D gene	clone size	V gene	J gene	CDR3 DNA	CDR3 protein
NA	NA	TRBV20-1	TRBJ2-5	TGCAGTGCTAGTGGGACGGAAGAGACCCAGTACTTC	CSASGTEETQYF
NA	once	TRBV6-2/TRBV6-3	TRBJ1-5	TGTGCCAGCAGCCCCGCAGGGTGGAATCAGCCCCAGCATTTT	CASSPAGWNQPQHF
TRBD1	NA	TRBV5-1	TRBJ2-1	TGCGCCAGCAGCACGTCCGGGACAGAATACAATGAGCAGTTCTTC	CASSTSGTEYNEQFF
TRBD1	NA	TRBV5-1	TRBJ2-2	TGCGCCAGCAGCCTCGGGACAGGGGATAACGCCGGGGAGCTGTTTTTT	CASSLGTGDNAGELFF
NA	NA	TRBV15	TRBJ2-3	TGTGCCACCAGCAGAGTATTAGGCCACTCCCCCGATACGCAGTATTTT	CATSRVLGHSPDTQYF
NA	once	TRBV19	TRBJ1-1	TGTGCCAGTAGTAAACGTTGGACGGCGAACACTGAAGCTTTCTTT	CASSKRWTANTEAFF
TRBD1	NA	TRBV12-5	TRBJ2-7	TGTGCTAGTGCCCCGGGACAGGGATCCTACGAGCAGTACTTC	CASAPGQGSYEQYF
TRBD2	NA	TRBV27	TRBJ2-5	TGTGCCAGCAGTTTACGAGCGGGGGGGCTTGAGACCCAGTACTTC	CASSLRAGGLETQYF
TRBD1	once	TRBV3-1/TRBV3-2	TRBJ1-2	TGTGCCAGCAGCCGACAGGGATACTATGGCTACACCTTC	CASSRQGYYGYTF
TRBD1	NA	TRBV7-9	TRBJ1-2	TGTGCCAGCACCCCAAATCTAGGACAGGGCGATGGCTACACCTTC	CASTPNLGQGDGYTF